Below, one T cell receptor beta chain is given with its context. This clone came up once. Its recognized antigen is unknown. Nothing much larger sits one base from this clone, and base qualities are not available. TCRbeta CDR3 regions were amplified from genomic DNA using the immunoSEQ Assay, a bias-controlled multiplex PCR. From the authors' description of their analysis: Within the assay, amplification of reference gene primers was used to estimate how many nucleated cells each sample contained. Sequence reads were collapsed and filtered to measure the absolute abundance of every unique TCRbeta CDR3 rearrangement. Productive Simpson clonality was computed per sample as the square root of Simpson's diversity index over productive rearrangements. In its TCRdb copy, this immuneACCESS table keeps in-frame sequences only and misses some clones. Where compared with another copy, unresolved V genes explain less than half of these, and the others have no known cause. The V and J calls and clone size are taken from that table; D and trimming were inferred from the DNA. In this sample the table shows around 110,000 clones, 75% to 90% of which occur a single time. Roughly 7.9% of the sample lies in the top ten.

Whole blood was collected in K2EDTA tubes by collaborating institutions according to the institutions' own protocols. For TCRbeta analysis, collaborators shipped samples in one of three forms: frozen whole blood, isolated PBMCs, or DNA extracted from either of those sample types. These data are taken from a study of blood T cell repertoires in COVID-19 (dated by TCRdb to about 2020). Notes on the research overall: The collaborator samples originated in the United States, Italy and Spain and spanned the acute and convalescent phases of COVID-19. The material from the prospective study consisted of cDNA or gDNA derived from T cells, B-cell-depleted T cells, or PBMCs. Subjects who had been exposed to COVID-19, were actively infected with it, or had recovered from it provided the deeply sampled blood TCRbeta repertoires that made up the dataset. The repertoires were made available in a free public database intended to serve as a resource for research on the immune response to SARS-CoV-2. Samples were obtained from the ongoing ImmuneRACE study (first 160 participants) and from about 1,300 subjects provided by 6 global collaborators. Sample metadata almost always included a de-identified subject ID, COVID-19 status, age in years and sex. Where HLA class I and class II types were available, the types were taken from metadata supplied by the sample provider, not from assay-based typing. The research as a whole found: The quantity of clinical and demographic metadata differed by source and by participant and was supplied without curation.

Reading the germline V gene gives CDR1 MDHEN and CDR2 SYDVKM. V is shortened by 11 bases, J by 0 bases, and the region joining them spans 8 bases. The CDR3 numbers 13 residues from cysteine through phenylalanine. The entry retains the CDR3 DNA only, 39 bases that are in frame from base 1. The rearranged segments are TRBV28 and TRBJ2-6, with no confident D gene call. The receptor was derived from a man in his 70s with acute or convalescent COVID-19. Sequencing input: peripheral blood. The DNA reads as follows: TGTGCCTACAGAGACTCTGGGGCCAACGTCCTGACTTTC. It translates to CAYRDSGANVLTF. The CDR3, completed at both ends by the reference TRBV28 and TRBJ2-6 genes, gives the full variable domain DVKVTQSSRYLVKRTGEKVFLECVQDMDHENMFWYRQDPGLGLRLIYFSYDVKMKEKGDIPEGYSVSREKKERFSLILESASTNQTSMYLCAYRDSGANVLTFGAGSRLTVL.